Listed below are T cell receptor beta chains from one sample, sequenced in a study of T cell changes during pregnancy in multiple sclerosis. Profiling relied on immunoSEQ multiplex PCR, and the TCRdb table lists in-frame clones only, not all of them. The sample has under 15,000 clones, about 88% seen once. The starting material was CD8+ T cells from peripheral blood mononuclear cells, obtained in the second trimester of pregnancy. Every receptor here comes from a female donor in good health, enrolled as a control in a pregnancy study. Each CDR3 is given without its conserved first and last residue. Clone size is given for some rows only: seen once, a few or many times, or a class if the clone is expanded.

size	J	V	CDR3
NA	TRBJ2-7	TRBV7-9	ASSLEGTGRLQEQY
NA	TRBJ2-3	TRBV6-1	ASRGEGTRTDTQY
NA	TRBJ2-7	TRBV29-1	SVRTGDYEQY
NA	TRBJ2-5	TRBV7-2	ASNLAGGQETQY
medium-sized	TRBJ2-2	TRBV7-2	ASSPSTGELF
once	TRBJ1-6	TRBV29-1	SVKGDRDNSPLH
NA	TRBJ1-2	TRBV5-5	ASSLEGVRTPHYGYT
NA	TRBJ2-7	TRBV11-2	ASSAGRDEQY
NA	TRBJ2-7	TRBV10-3	AISDEDFPRQY
NA	TRBJ1-3	TRBV9	ASKTGNSGNTIY
NA	TRBJ2-1	TRBV7-6	ASSRDRDYNEQF
NA	TRBJ2-7	TRBV11-2	ASSLVPTVSYEQY
NA	TRBJ2-7	TRBV19	ASSIDADYEQY
once	TRBJ1-2	TRBV9	ASSVDFNIHPGYGYT
NA	TRBJ1-3	TRBV4-1	ASSQDDSRDRGPGNTIY
NA	TRBJ2-1	TRBV9	ASSVEGQGPHNEQF
NA	TRBJ1-3	TRBV13	ASRGTGNTIY
NA	TRBJ2-7	TRBV29-1	SVEGGHSYEQY
NA	TRBJ2-5	TRBV29-1	SVESDQATQY
NA	TRBJ2-3	TRBV4-3	ASSQAARGSTDTQY
NA	TRBJ2-2	TRBV11-1	ASSLATGDAVNTGELF
NA	TRBJ2-7	TRBV5-6	ASSPEQLVYEQY
NA	TRBJ2-7	TRBV4-1	ASSLGLAGDSYEQY
NA	TRBJ2-7	TRBV27	ASSLDGGPYEQY
NA	TRBJ2-5	TRBV5-1	ASSPGSGAGETQY
NA	TRBJ1-2	TRBV10-3	AITRPDREEDGYT
NA	TRBJ1-1	TRBV5-6	ASSLRRGLNTEAF
NA	TRBJ2-3	TRBV6-5	AISGGDTQY
NA	TRBJ2-3	TRBV27	ASNFLPTASGRGTDTQY
NA	TRBJ2-3	TRBV6-4	ASSQAGGTDTQY
NA	TRBJ1-1	TRBV29-1	SVDGQVNTEAF
NA	TRBJ2-7	TRBV10-2	ASSDPSTSVGYEQY
few	TRBJ2-7	TRBV20-1	SAREVYEQY
NA	TRBJ2-7	TRBV19	ASSIEDYSYEQY
NA	TRBJ1-2	TRBV7-9	ASSRTGGEGYT
NA	TRBJ2-1	TRBV6-5	ASGGASAYNEQF
NA	TRBJ2-3	TRBV27	ASSFLQTGGIDTQY
NA	TRBJ2-3	TRBV27	ASSLHRGTDTQY
NA	TRBJ1-3	TRBV19	ASRRTHVSGNTIY
NA	TRBJ2-1	TRBV19	ASSITGEEF
NA	TRBJ2-7	TRBV13	ASSPGTGFYEQY
NA	TRBJ2-1	TRBV30	AWSSGSFSYNEQF
NA	TRBJ2-7	TRBV7-7	ASSLELAATYEQY